The 2 T cell receptor beta chains listed next were all sequenced from one sample in a study of post-analysis software for immune sequencing data. The antigens these receptors bind are not known. cDNA libraries for TCR beta contained unique molecular identifiers. TCRdb re-analysed the PCR reads in MiXCR, keeping a single row per CDR3 protein. Of about 570,000 distinct CDR3 sequences listed, around 31% are singletons. Study results and caveats: Five TRBV segments, TRBV5-6, TRBV5-1 and TRBV20-1 among them, were found more frequent in patients than controls.

The sequenced material came from blood. The source of these receptors is a girl aged 2-17 years with multiple sclerosis.

This clonotype was detected only a few times. V gene TRBV3-1 combines with J gene TRBJ2-4; 10 nucleotides line up with TRBD2. The junction had 7 bases not matched to a gene; V was cut back by 3 bases and J by 8 bases. Germline V gives CDR1 LGHDT, CDR2 YNNKEL (reference sequence). The CDR3 spans 15 residues. Written as DNA, the CDR3 is TGTGCCAGCAGCCATGTTCTCAGCGGGGGGGACATTCAGTACTTC. Its translation: CASSHVLSGGDIQYF.

The chain has TRBV3-1 and TRBJ2-3; no definite D call. This CDR3 comprises 13 residues. Germline V gives CDR1 LGHDT, CDR2 YNNKEL (reference sequence). The V end lost 7 bases, the J end lost 1 base, and 9 bases lay between the germline ends. The CDR3 is CASKSGGTDTQYF. In DNA, the CDR3 is TGTGCCAGCAAGTCAGGCGGCACAGATACGCAGTATTTT.